A single sample gave rise to the 17 T cell receptor beta chains below, sequenced in a study of blood T cells in healthy people across ages. A second PCR, run for roughly 7 to 11 cycles, used a sample-barcoded 5' primer plus a J-beta primer mix. Via MiXCR, TCRdb re-called the 5' RACE reads, giving one row per CDR3 protein. The sample yields roughly 1.7 million distinct CDR3 sequences, 30% to 35% seen once. Sequencing was done on a sample of blood. All receptors derive from a woman aged 30 to 39 in good health.

For the CDR3, the DNA is TGCAGTGCTAGAGAGGAGGGAGGGGGTCCTCTAAATGAGCAGTTCTTC. Amino acid sequence: CSAREEGGGPLNEQFF. The V gene is TRBV20-1, the J gene TRBJ2-1, with TRBD2 as a possible D gene (7 bases). With 0 bases removed from V and 7 bases from J, the gap between germline ends came to 19 bases. Germline values: CDR1 DFQATT, CDR2 SNEGSKA (reference sequence). The CDR3 has 16 amino acids.

This clonotype has just a few counts. The J gene is TRBJ1-2, the V gene TRBV20-1; TRBD1 agrees at 7 bases. This CDR3 has 14 residues. J lost 5 bases, V lost 0 bases, and 6 bases had no gene match. Per germline, CDR1 DFQATT and CDR2 SNEGSKA (reference sequence). CDR3 coding DNA: TGCAGTGCTAGAGAACAGGGGAACCTATATGGCTACACCTTC. Its translation is CSAREQGNLYGYTF.

This clonotype was seen only a few times. The chain has TRBV20-1 and TRBJ1-2; TRBD1 matches at 7 bases. V lost 4 bases and J lost 4; bases outside the gene matches: 12. The germline V gene encodes CDR1 DFQATT and CDR2 SNEGSKA (reference sequence). This CDR3 is 15 amino acids long. The CDR3 DNA is TGCAGTGCTACAGGGGAGGGGGCGCATTCCTATGGCTACACCTTC. Translating it yields CSATGEGAHSYGYTF.

This clonotype was seen a few times. The chain is built from TRBV28 and TRBJ2-7; D may be TRBD1 (5 bases). Per germline, CDR1 MDHEN and CDR2 SYDVKM. V was trimmed by 5 bases and J by 3 bases, leaving 17 bases between them. The CDR3 extends over 15 amino acids. This chain's CDR3 is CASSLPGPGNYEQYF. The CDR3 DNA reads TGTGCCAGCAGTCTCCCGGGTCCAGGGAACTACGAGCAGTACTTC.

CDR3 in amino acids: CASSSQGLGTQYF. The CDR3 nucleotides are TGTGCCAGCAGCTCCCAGGGTCTTGGGACCCAGTACTTC. The V and J genes are TRBV7-9 and TRBJ2-5; D perhaps matches TRBD1 (5 bases). The CDR3 loop spans 13 amino acids. The germline V and J ends were trimmed by 4 bases and 7 bases, with 13 bases remaining between them. The V gene's germline CDR1 is SEHNR and CDR2 FQNEAQ (reference sequence).

At least ten counts were recorded for this clonotype. The V gene is TRBV29-1, the J gene TRBJ2-7; TRBD2 is a possible D gene (6 bases). Between the trimmed V and J ends, which lost 7 bases and 6 bases, there was a span of 13 bases. Germline V gives CDR1 SQVTM, CDR2 ANQGSEA. The CDR3 contains 11 residues. The CDR3: CSGGTEGEQYF. The CDR3 DNA is TGCAGCGGCGGGACCGAGGGCGAGCAGTACTTC.

This clonotype was observed a handful of times. This chain links TRBV10-3 with TRBJ2-7, with D perhaps being TRBD1 or TRBD2 (5 bases each). The CDR3 runs 14 residues. Germline V gives CDR1 ENHRY, CDR2 SYGVKD. V lost 4 bases to trimming and J lost 0 bases, with 10 bases between them. The DNA for the CDR3 is TGTGCCATCAGTGGAGGGGAAGGCTCCTACGAGCAGTACTTC. This gives the protein CAISGGEGSYEQYF.

A few counts support this clonotype. The rearrangement links TRBV7-2 to TRBJ1-1; D uncertain. CDR3 size: 12 residues. Germline V gene sequence: CDR1 SGHTA, CDR2 FQGNSA. The V end was cut by 9 bases, the J end by 7 bases, with 15 bases between. CDR3 amino acids: CASAPGYDEAFF. DNA for the CDR3: TGTGCCAGTGCCCCGGGGTACGATGAAGCTTTCTTT.

As DNA, the CDR3 is TGCAGTGCCCAGTCAGTGGCAGGAAACTATGGCTACACCTTC. It translates to CSAQSVAGNYGYTF. V usage is TRBV20-1 and J usage is TRBJ1-2, with D unresolved. Per germline, CDR1 DFQATT and CDR2 SNEGSKA (reference sequence). This CDR3 is built from 14 residues. V lost 6 bases and J 2 bases, leaving 16 bases between the germline ends.

The genes are TRBV9 and TRBJ1-1; the D is unclear. Germline assignment: CDR1 SGDLS and CDR2 YYNGEE. CDR3 size: 13 residues. Trimming removed 2 bases from V and 6 bases from J, with 11 bases in between. The CDR3 DNA sequence: TGTGCCAGCAGCGTTCGGGCGGGTCCTGAAGCTTTCTTT. Its translation is CASSVRAGPEAFF.

V usage is TRBV9 and J usage is TRBJ1-1; 7 positions match TRBD1. Germline CDR1 and CDR2: SGDLS and YYNGEE. The CDR3 loop spans 13 amino acids. With V trimmed by 3 bases and J by 5 bases, 4 bases remained unmatched. CDR3 nucleotides: TGTGCCAGCAGCGCCCTACAGGGGACTGAAGCTTTCTTT. Encoded protein: CASSALQGTEAFF.

The genes are TRBV9 and TRBJ2-5; the D gene could be TRBD1 or TRBD2 (5 bases each). V was clipped by 4 bases and J by 9 bases, with 19 bases between them. Germline loops: CDR1 SGDLS, CDR2 YYNGEE. There are 14 residues in the CDR3. The CDR3: CASSLTTGAQPQYF. Here the CDR3 DNA reads TGTGCCAGCAGCCTCACTACCGGGGCGCAACCCCAGTACTTC.

J is TRBJ1-1 and V is TRBV7-3, with a weak D call TRBD1 (6 bases). Germline CDR1 SGHTA, CDR2 FQGTGA. This CDR3 region has 15 residues. The V end was cut by 1 base, the J end by 2 bases, with 11 bases between. CDR3 sequence reads: CASSLRGAYNTEAFF. CDR3 nucleotide sequence: TGTGCCAGCAGCTTAAGGGGGGCTTATAACACTGAAGCTTTCTTT.

The chain uses TRBV19 and TRBJ2-7, with 10 bases lining up with TRBD1. V shed 4 bases and J 6 bases; nucleotides not matched to a gene: 6. This CDR3 is 14 amino acids long. CDR1 and CDR2 from the germline V gene are LNHDA and SQIVND (reference sequence). This CDR3 reads CASSTGTGAGEQYF. DNA of the CDR3: TGTGCCAGTAGTACCGGGACAGGGGCAGGCGAGCAGTACTTC.

The table lists this clonotype with a few counts. The genes are TRBV6-6 and TRBJ2-7, with TRBD2 identical over 8 bases. Germline V gene lookup returns CDR1 MNHNY and CDR2 SVGAGI (reference sequence). V trimming: 6 bases; J trimming: 0 bases; junction bases outside the gene matches: 4. This CDR3 region has 14 residues. The CDR3 region is CASRISGTSYEQYF. The CDR3 DNA is TGTGCCAGCAGAATTAGCGGGACCTCCTACGAGCAGTACTTC.

The chain employs TRBV30 and TRBJ2-1; perhaps TRBD2 as D (5 bases). Trimming took off 0 bases at V and 3 bases at J, with 6 bases between the two ends. CDR1 and CDR2 (germline): GTSNPN, SVGIG (reference sequence). The CDR3 has 13 residues. In DNA, the CDR3 is TGTGCCTGGAGTGTAGCGGACTACAATGAGCAGTTCTTC. The encoded protein is CAWSVADYNEQFF. Variable domain in full (rest from reference TRBV30 and TRBJ2-1): SQTIHQWPATLVQPVGSPLSLECTVEGTSNPNLYWYRQAAGRGLQLLFYSVGIGQISSEVPQNLSASRPQDRQFILSSKKLLLSDSGFYLCAWSVADYNEQFFGPGTRLTVL.

Only a few counts were recorded for this clonotype. This sequence joins TRBV30 and TRBJ2-1; 7 bases are shared with TRBD1. The germline V gene encodes CDR1 GTSNPN and CDR2 SVGIG (reference sequence). Trimming took 5 bases from V and 4 from J; bases not matched to a gene: 2. The CDR3 is 12 amino acids. CDR3 amino acids: CAWGDRYNEQFF. The CDR3 region has the DNA TGTGCCTGGGGGGACAGATACAATGAGCAGTTCTTC.